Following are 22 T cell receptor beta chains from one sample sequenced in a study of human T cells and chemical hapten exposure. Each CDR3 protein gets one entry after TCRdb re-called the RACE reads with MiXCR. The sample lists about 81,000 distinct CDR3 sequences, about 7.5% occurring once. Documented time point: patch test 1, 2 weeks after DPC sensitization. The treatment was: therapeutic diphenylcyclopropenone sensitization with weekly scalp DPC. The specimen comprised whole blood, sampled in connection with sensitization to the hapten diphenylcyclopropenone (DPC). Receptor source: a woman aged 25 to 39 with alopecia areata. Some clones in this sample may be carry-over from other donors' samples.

CDR3 residues: CASSHVYTEAFF. The CDR3 DNA is TGTGCCAGCAGCCACGTTTACACTGAAGCTTTCTTT. This chain joins TRBV14 and TRBJ1-1; unclear D gene. V was cut by 3 bases and J by 3 bases, with 5 bases left in between. CDR1 is SGHDN and CDR2 is FVKESK in the germline V gene. The CDR3 runs to 12 residues.

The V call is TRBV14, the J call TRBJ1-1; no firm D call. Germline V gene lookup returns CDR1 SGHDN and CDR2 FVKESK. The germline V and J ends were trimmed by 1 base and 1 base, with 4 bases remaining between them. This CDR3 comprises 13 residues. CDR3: CASSQARNTEAFF. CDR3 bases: TGTGCCAGCAGCCAAGCGCGGAACACTGAAGCTTTCTTT.

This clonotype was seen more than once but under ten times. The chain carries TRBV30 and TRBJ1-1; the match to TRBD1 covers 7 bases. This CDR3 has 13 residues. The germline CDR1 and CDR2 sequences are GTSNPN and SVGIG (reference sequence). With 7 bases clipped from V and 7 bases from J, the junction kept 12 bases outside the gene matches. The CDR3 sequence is CASIRQGTNEAFF. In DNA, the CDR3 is TGTGCCTCCATACGACAGGGCACCAATGAAGCTTTCTTT.

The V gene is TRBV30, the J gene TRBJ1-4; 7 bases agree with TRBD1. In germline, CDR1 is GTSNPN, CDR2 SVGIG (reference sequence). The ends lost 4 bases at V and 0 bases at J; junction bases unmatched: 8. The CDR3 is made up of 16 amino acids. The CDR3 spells CAWNNRGGATNEKLFF. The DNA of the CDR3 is TGTGCCTGGAATAACAGGGGAGGGGCAACTAATGAAAAACTGTTTTTT.

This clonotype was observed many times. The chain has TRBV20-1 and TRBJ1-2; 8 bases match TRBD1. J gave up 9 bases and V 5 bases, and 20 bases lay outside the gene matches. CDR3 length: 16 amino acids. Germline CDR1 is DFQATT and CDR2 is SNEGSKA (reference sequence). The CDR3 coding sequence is TGCAGTGCTGACCCCGGACAGGGCCAATTTATATATAGCTACACCTTC. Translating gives CSADPGQGQFIYSYTF.

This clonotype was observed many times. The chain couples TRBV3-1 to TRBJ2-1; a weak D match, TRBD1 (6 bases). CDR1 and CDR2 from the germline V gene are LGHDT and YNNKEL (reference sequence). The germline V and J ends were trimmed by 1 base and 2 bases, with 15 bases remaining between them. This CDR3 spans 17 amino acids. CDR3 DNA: TGTGCCAGCAGCCAAGGGGCCCCGGGACAAGCCTACAATGAGCAGTTCTTC. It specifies CASSQGAPGQAYNEQFF.

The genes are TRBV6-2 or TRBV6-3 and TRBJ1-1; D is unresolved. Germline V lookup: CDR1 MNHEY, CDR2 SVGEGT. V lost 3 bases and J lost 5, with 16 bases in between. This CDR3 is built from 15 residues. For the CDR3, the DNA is TGTGCCAGCAGTTATGCCTCCGCCGGCCGAACTGAAGCTTTCTTT. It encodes CASSYASAGRTEAFF.

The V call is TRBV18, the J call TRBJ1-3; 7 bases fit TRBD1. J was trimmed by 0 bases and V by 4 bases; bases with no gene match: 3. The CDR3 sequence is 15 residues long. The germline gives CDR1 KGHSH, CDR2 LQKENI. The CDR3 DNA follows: TGTGCCAGCTCACAGCAGGGGGTCTCTGGAAACACCATATATTTT. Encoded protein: CASSQQGVSGNTIYF.

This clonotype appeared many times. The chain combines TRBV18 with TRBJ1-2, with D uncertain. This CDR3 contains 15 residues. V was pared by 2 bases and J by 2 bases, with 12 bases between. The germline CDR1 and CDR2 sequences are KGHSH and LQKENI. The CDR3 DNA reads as TGTGCCAGCTCACCAACACAGAGAACAAACTATGGCTACACCTTC. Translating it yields CASSPTQRTNYGYTF. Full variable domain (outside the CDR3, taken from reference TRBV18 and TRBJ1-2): NAGVMQNPRHLVRRRGQEARLRCSPMKGHSHVYWYRQLPEEGLKFMVYLQKENIIDESGMPKERFSAEFPKEGPSILRIQQVVRGDSAAYFCASSPTQRTNYGYTFGSGTRLTVV.

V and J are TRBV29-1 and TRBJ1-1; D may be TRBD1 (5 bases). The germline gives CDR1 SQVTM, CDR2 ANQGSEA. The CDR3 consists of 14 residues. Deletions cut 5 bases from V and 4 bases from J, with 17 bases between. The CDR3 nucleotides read TGCAGCGTTCCCGGACATGGGCTTTTCACTGAAGCTTTCTTT. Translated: CSVPGHGLFTEAFF.

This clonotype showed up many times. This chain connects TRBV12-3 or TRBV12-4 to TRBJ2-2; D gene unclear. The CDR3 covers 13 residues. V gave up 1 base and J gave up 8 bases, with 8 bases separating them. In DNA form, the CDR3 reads TGTGCCAGCAGTTTAGGCCCCCCGGGGGAGCTGTTTTTT. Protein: CASSLGPPGELFF.

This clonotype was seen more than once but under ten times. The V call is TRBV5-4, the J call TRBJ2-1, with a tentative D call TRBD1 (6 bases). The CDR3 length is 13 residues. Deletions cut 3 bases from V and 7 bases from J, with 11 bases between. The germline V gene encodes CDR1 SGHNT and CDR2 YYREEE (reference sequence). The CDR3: CASSSGTTNEQFF. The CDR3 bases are TGTGCCAGCAGCTCCGGGACAACTAATGAGCAGTTCTTC.

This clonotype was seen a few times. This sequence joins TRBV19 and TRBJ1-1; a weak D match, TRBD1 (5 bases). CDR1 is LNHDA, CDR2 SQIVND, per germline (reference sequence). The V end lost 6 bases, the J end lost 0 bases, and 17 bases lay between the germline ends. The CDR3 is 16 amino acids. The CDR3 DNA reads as TGTGCCAGTAGAGATCTTTCTCGGGGGGTGAACACTGAAGCTTTCTTT. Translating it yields CASRDLSRGVNTEAFF.

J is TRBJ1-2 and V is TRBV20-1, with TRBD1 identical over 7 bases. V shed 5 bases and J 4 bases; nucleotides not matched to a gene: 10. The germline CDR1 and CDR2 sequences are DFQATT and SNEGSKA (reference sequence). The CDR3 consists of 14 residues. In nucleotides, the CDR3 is TGCAGTGCTCACCCCCCTGGGACAGTCTATGGCTACACCTTC. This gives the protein CSAHPPGTVYGYTF.

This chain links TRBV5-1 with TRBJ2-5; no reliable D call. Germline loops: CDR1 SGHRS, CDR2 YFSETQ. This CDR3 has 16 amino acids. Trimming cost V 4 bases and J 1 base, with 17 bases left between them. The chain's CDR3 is CASSPAPGTSQETQYF. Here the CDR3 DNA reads TGCGCCAGCAGCCCGGCGCCTGGAACGTCCCAAGAGACCCAGTACTTC.

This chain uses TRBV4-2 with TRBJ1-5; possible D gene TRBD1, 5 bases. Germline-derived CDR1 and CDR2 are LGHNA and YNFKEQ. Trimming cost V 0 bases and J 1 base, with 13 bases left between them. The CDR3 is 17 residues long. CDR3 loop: CASSQDPPGWSNQPQHF. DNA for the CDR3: TGTGCCAGCAGCCAAGATCCCCCAGGGTGGAGCAATCAGCCCCAGCATTTT.

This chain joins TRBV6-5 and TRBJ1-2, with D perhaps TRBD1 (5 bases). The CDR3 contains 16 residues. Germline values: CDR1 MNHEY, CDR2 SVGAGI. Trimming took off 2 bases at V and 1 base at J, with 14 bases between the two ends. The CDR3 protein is CASSYVGVGDNYGYTF. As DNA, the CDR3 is TGTGCCAGCAGTTACGTAGGAGTAGGGGATAACTATGGCTACACCTTC.

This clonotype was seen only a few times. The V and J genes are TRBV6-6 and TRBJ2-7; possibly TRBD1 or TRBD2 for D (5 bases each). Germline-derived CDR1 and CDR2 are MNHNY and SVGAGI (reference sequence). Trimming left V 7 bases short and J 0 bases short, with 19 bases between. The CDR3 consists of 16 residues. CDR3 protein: CASIPGTVQNSYEQYF. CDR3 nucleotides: TGTGCCAGCATTCCCGGGACGGTCCAAAACTCCTACGAGCAGTACTTC.

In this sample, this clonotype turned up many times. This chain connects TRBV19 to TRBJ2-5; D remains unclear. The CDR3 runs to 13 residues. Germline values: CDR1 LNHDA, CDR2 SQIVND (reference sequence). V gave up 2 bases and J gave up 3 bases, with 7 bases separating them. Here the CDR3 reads CASSIPAEETQYF. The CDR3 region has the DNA TGTGCCAGTAGTATACCGGCAGAAGAGACCCAGTACTTC.

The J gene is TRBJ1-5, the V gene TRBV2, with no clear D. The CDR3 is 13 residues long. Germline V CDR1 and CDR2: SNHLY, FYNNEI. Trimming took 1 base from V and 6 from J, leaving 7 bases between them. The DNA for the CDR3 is TGTGCCAGCAGTGAAGGCGGGTTTCAGCCCCAGCATTTT. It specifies CASSEGGFQPQHF.

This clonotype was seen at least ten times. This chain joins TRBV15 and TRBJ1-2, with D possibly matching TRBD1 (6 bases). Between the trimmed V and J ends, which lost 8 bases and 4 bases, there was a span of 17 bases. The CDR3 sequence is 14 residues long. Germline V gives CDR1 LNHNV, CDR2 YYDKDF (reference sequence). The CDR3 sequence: CATGSGASPYGYTF. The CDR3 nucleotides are TGTGCCACCGGATCAGGGGCCTCTCCCTATGGCTACACCTTC.

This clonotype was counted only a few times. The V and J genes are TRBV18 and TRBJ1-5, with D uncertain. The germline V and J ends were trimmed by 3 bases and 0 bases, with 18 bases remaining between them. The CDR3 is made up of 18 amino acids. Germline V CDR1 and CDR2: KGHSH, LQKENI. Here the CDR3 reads CASSPLSTADYSNQPQHF. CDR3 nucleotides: TGTGCCAGCTCACCCCTAAGCACGGCTGATTATAGCAATCAGCCCCAGCATTTT.